This T cell receptor beta chain appears in the sequencing data of a study of blood T cell repertoires in COVID-19. In the study overall: COVID-19 samples, acute and convalescent, were from the United States, Italy and Spain. T cells, B-cell-depleted T cells, or PBMCs provided the cDNA or gDNA that served as material.

Original processing methods: Estimates of nucleated cell counts were drawn from the amplification of reference gene primers. Some clones are missing from TCRdb's copy, which holds only in-frame ones; the method was immunoSEQ multiplex PCR. The V and J calls and clone size were taken over from that table, and D and trimming were inferred from the DNA. The sample records 180,000 or so clones, roughly 88% being singletons. With 6 bases clipped from V and 0 bases from J, the junction kept 6 bases outside the gene matches. The CDR3 runs to 15 residues. Germline CDR1 reads MNHEY; CDR2 reads SVGAGI. The TCR originated in a woman aged 80 or over with acute or convalescent COVID-19. The V call is TRBV6-5, the J call TRBJ2-3, with 7 bases aligning to TRBD2. What was sequenced was peripheral blood. The DNA for the CDR3 is TGTGCCAGCAGGCGGACTAGTCAAAGCACAGATACGCAGTATTTT. It specifies CASRRTSQSTDTQYF.